A selection of T cell receptor beta chains follows, all from one sample in a study of human T cells and chemical hapten exposure. TCRdb passed the RACE reads through MiXCR, listing each CDR3 protein once. The sample lists 50,000 to 80,000 distinct CDR3 sequences, 11% seen once, with roughly 2.3% in the top ten. The sample was whole blood, taken in connection with sensitization to the hapten diphenylcyclopropenone (DPC). The receptors come from a woman aged 25-40 years with alopecia areata. Some clones in this sample may be carry-over from other donors' samples. Each CDR3 is given with its conserved first and last residue. The D gene is left open where the match is weak. The size entry is marked missing in some rows and otherwise reads once, few, many or a size class.

d_call j_call clone_size cdr3_length v_call cdr3_nt cdr3_aa
NA TRBJ1-1 many 13 TRBV7-9 TGTGCCAGCAGCCTCGAGATGAACACTGAAGCTTTCTTT CASSLEMNTEAFF
NA TRBJ2-5 NA 13 TRBV29-1 TGCAGCGTTGCGGTAACCGGCGTGGAGACCCAGTACTTC CSVAVTGVETQYF
TRBD2 TRBJ2-1 NA 14 TRBV28 TGTGCCAGCGTAGCGGGAGGGTCGTACAATGAGCAGTTCTTC CASVAGGSYNEQFF
TRBD2 TRBJ2-3 few 20 TRBV20-1 TGCAGTGCTCGATCCCCCGGGGGCCAGCGGGGGGGCCCCACGTGGGTTACGCAGTATTTT CSARSPGGQRGGPTWVTQYF
TRBD2 TRBJ2-5 NA 13 TRBV5-1 TGCGCCAGCAGCCAAGCGGGACTTCCGACCCAGTACTTC CASSQAGLPTQYF
NA TRBJ1-2 once 12 TRBV28 TGTGCCAGCAGTAGCACTAACTATGGCTACACCTTC CASSSTNYGYTF
TRBD1 TRBJ1-5 NA 19 TRBV23-1 TGCGCCAGCAGTCACTCGCCGGGACAGGGCCTTGGGGGCAATCAGCCCCAGCATTTT CASSHSPGQGLGGNQPQHF
TRBD1 TRBJ2-1 NA 16 TRBV5-1 TGCGCCAGCAGCTTAGGACAGGGGAGCTCCTACAATGAGCAGTTCTTC CASSLGQGSSYNEQFF
NA TRBJ2-2 many 13 TRBV18 TGTGCCAGCTCACCTCAGAACACCGGGGAGCTGTTTTTT CASSPQNTGELFF
NA TRBJ2-7 many 12 TRBV14 TGTGCCAGCAGCCGAGACTTCTACGAGCAGTACTTC CASSRDFYEQYF
NA TRBJ1-2 few 13 TRBV6-2/TRBV6-3 TGTGCCAGCAGAGCCGGGGCGATCTATGGCTACACCTTC CASRAGAIYGYTF
TRBD1 TRBJ1-1 many 15 TRBV10-3 TGTGCCATCAGTGCTTCGACAGGGGACGGCACTGAAGCTTTCTTT CAISASTGDGTEAFF
TRBD2 TRBJ2-7 NA 15 TRBV12-3/TRBV12-4 TGTGCCAGCAGTTGGAGCGGGAGTAAAACCTACGAGCAGTACTTC CASSWSGSKTYEQYF
TRBD1 TRBJ2-7 NA 13 TRBV29-1 TGCAGCGGTGGACAGGGGGCATCCTACGAGCAGTACTTC CSGGQGASYEQYF
TRBD1 TRBJ2-3 many 15 TRBV5-1 TGCGCCAGCAGCCCGGACAGGGTTAACACAGATACGCAGTATTTT CASSPDRVNTDTQYF
NA TRBJ1-6 NA 14 TRBV9 TGTGCCAGCAGGGGAGGGGCAAGTAATTCACCCCTCCACTTT CASRGGASNSPLHF
NA TRBJ1-5 many 15 TRBV30 TGTGCCTGGGGGGACCGACTGTTCGGGAATCAGCCCCAGCATTTT CAWGDRLFGNQPQHF
TRBD1 TRBJ2-2 few 19 TRBV5-1 TGCGCCAGCAGCTTGGTACCCTGGGACAGGGGCCGAAGCTCCGGGGAGCTGTTTTTT CASSLVPWDRGRSSGELFF
NA TRBJ1-2 many 12 TRBV28 TGTGCCAGCAGTCCCCCGTCGGGAGGCTACACCTTC CASSPPSGGYTF
NA TRBJ2-3 few 14 TRBV11-3 TGTGCCAGCAGCCCCGTGGGGAGCACAGATACGCAGTATTTT CASSPVGSTDTQYF
NA TRBJ2-3 few 15 TRBV20-1 TGCAGTGCTAGCCCAGATGGCACCACCACAGATACGCAGTATTTT CSASPDGTTTDTQYF
NA TRBJ2-7 NA 14 TRBV12-3/TRBV12-4 TGTGCCAGCAGTCCTCAGACGGCAGCCTACGAGCAGTACTTC CASSPQTAAYEQYF
NA TRBJ2-7 few 16 TRBV28 TGTGCCAGCAGTTTACAGGCCCTGACGAGGGGCTACGAGCAGTACTTC CASSLQALTRGYEQYF
NA TRBJ2-2 many 17 TRBV28 TGTGCCAGCAGTTTCAATCAGGGGTGGTTTTACACCGGGGAGCTGTTTTTT CASSFNQGWFYTGELFF
TRBD2 TRBJ2-2 few 19 TRBV5-1 TGCGCCAGCAGCCTTGTGCCTAGCGGGAGGGGAGTATTCACCGGGGAGCTGTTTTTT CASSLVPSGRGVFTGELFF
NA TRBJ1-2 few 11 TRBV18 TGTGCCAGCTCACCAGAATACAGCTTAACCTTC CASSPEYSLTF
TRBD2 TRBJ2-3 NA 17 TRBV7-6 TGTGCCAGCAGCTCCCCAGGGGGACTAGCGTTTGGAGATACGCAGTATTTT CASSSPGGLAFGDTQYF
NA TRBJ2-1 NA 15 TRBV27 TGTGCCAGCAGTTTCTTAGGGAGCTCCTACAATGAGCAGTTCTTC CASSFLGSSYNEQFF
NA TRBJ1-1 few 15 TRBV27 TGTGCCAGCAGTTTCGGGGTGCAGGGAGACACTGAAGCTTTCTTT CASSFGVQGDTEAFF
NA TRBJ1-1 many 13 TRBV6-5 TGTGCCAGCAGTTACGCAGGGAACACTGAAGCTTTCTTT CASSYAGNTEAFF
NA TRBJ2-3 NA 14 TRBV7-2 TGTGCCAGCAGCTTAGCGGGGCGCACAGATACGCAGTATTTT CASSLAGRTDTQYF
NA TRBJ2-6 many 15 TRBV10-2 TGCGCCACCCTACAGGGTTTCAGTGGGGCCAACGTCCTGACTTTC CATLQGFSGANVLTF
TRBD2 TRBJ2-1 many 17 TRBV4-3 TGCGCCAGCAGCCAGAACCCCGGGACTAGCGCCTACAATGAGCAGTTCTTC CASSQNPGTSAYNEQFF
NA TRBJ1-2 few 14 TRBV28 TGTGCCAGCAGCTACAGGGCGATATTGTATGGCTACACCTTC CASSYRAILYGYTF
TRBD2 TRBJ2-5 few 16 TRBV7-7 TGTGCTAGCAGCCCAGGTGGTAGCGGGAGGTACGAGACCCAGTACTTC CASSPGGSGRYETQYF
TRBD2 TRBJ2-5 many 16 TRBV5-1 TGCGCCAGCAGTCCTCCTAGCGGGGGGCCTCAAGAGACCCAGTACTTC CASSPPSGGPQETQYF
TRBD2 TRBJ2-1 many 16 TRBV6-5 TGTGCCAGCAGTTACTCACCGGGACTAGTGCCGGATGAGCAGTTCTTC CASSYSPGLVPDEQFF
TRBD2 TRBJ2-2 NA 17 TRBV10-3 TGTGCCATCAGTGAGAGGAGAGCGGGAGCGAACACCGGGGAGCTGTTTTTT CAISERRAGANTGELFF
TRBD1 TRBJ1-2 few 13 TRBV20-1 TGCAGTGCTCCGGCGGGGACAGCCTATGGCTACACCTTC CSAPAGTAYGYTF
TRBD1 TRBJ1-3 many 14 TRBV29-1 TGCAGCGTGGCCTCAGGGGGCTCTGGAAACACCATATATTTT CSVASGGSGNTIYF
NA TRBJ1-1 NA 13 TRBV5-1 TGCGCCAGCAGCCGAACCGACAACACTGAAGCTTTCTTT CASSRTDNTEAFF
NA TRBJ2-2 many 15 TRBV6-5 TGTGCCAGCAGCCCAACCGGGATACCCACCGGGGAGCTGTTTTTT CASSPTGIPTGELFF
NA TRBJ1-5 few 12 TRBV7-9 TGTGCCAGCAGCCCGGACAATCAGCCCCAGCATTTT CASSPDNQPQHF
TRBD1 TRBJ2-7 many 15 TRBV12-5 TGTGCTAGTGGCCTGGGACAGGGAAGCTCCTACGAGCAGTACTTC CASGLGQGSSYEQYF
NA TRBJ1-1 many 12 TRBV3-1 TGTGCCAGCAGCCTCAGGGGCACTGAAGCTTTCTTT CASSLRGTEAFF
TRBD1 TRBJ2-2 few 16 TRBV7-3 TGTGCCAGCAGCTCGTTTACAGGGGTCGACACCGGGGAGCTGTTTTTT CASSSFTGVDTGELFF
NA TRBJ1-6 many 14 TRBV27 TGTGCCAGCAGTTTATCTCTACTCAGTTCACCCCTCCACTTT CASSLSLLSSPLHF
NA TRBJ2-5 NA 13 TRBV7-7 TGTGCTAGCAGCTCGAGGGACACCGAGACCCAGTACTTC CASSSRDTETQYF
TRBD2 TRBJ2-7 NA 15 TRBV7-2 TGTGCCAGCAGCTTACAAGCGGGGGAGTCCTACGAGCAGTACTTC CASSLQAGESYEQYF
TRBD2 TRBJ2-5 few 15 TRBV4-2 TGTGCCAGCAGCCAGGGGACTACACGCGGCGAGACCCAGTACTTC CASSQGTTRGETQYF
TRBD2 TRBJ2-5 NA 14 TRBV3-1 TGTGCCAGCAACCCGGGACTAGCCGGGGAGACCCAGTACTTC CASNPGLAGETQYF